The 15 T cell receptor beta chains below all came from one sample that was sequenced in a study of PD-L1 blockade in urothelial cancer. Described time point: pretreatment peripheral blood. The assay was immunoSEQ multiplex PCR, and TCRdb's table has in-frame clones only and misses some. Among some 45,000 clones, 80% were seen once, and the ten largest hold 15% to 20%. Sequencing used PBMCs, obtained around atezolizumab (anti-PD-L1) treatment. The receptors stem from a man between 60 and 70 years old with urothelial cancer.

The chain carries TRBV6-1 and TRBJ2-7; 7 bases align to TRBD2. V trimming: 0 bases; J trimming: 6 bases; junction bases outside the gene matches: 8. CDR3 length: 15 amino acids. CDR1 and CDR2 (germline): MNHNS, SASEGT. CDR3 in DNA: TGTGCCAGCAGTGAAGCGTGGGGGGGGGTCTTCGAGCAGTACTTC. Its translation is CASSEAWGGVFEQYF.

CDR3 amino acids: CASSVGGQGTGELFF. CDR3 nucleotide sequence: TGTGCCAGCAGCGTAGGGGGGCAAGGGACCGGGGAGCTGTTTTTT. The chain uses TRBV9 and TRBJ2-2, with a tentative D call TRBD1 (6 bases). The CDR3 contains 15 residues. Germline V lookup: CDR1 SGDLS, CDR2 YYNGEE. Between the trimmed V and J ends, which lost 0 bases and 5 bases, there was a span of 11 bases.

The rearrangement uses TRBV28 and TRBJ2-1; TRBD2 aligns across 12 bases. V was clipped by 7 bases and J by 7 bases; unmatched bases: 5. This CDR3 region has 14 residues. The germline V gene has CDR1 MDHEN and CDR2 SYDVKM. In DNA form, the CDR3 reads TGTGCCAGCATCAAGCTAGCGGGAGGGAATGAGCAGTTCTTC. Its translation: CASIKLAGGNEQFF.

This clone was counted only a few times. The chain recombines TRBV28 with TRBJ2-2; D is possibly TRBD1 (6 bases). V shed 6 bases and J shed 4 bases, with 12 bases lying between them. Germline V lookup: CDR1 MDHEN, CDR2 SYDVKM. The CDR3 is 14 amino acids. The CDR3 sequence is CASRGAGATGELFF. CDR3 nucleotide sequence: TGTGCCAGCAGGGGTGCAGGGGCCACCGGGGAGCTGTTTTTT.

The rearrangement links TRBV6-5 to TRBJ2-1; tentative D call: TRBD2 (5 bases). Germline CDR1 and CDR2: MNHEY and SVGAGI. The CDR3 loop spans 14 amino acids. Trimming removed 8 bases from V and 7 bases from J, with 18 bases in between. CDR3 in amino acids: CASRHPPSPNEQFF. Written as DNA, the CDR3 is TGTGCCAGCCGACACCCCCCTAGCCCTAATGAGCAGTTCTTC.

The chain employs TRBV28 and TRBJ2-7; the D gene is possibly TRBD1 (9 bases). Germline V gene data show CDR1 as MDHEN and CDR2 as SYDVKM. The V end lost 4 bases, the J end lost 3 bases, and 28 bases lay between the germline ends. This CDR3 is 19 amino acids long. CDR3 DNA sequence: TGTGCCAGCAGTTCCGGGACAGGGTCGGCGGGAGGTATTGTCTACGAGCAGTACTTC. Translating gives CASSSGTGSAGGIVYEQYF.

This chain uses TRBV5-1 with TRBJ1-1; D possibly corresponds to TRBD1 (6 bases). CDR1 and CDR2 (germline): SGHRS, YFSETQ. V lost 5 bases, J lost 6 bases, and 20 bases lay in between. This CDR3 contains 15 residues. CDR3 DNA sequence: TGCGCCAGCAGTTCCGCACAGGGAGTGATCTCTGAAGCTTTCTTT. Protein sequence: CASSSAQGVISEAFF.

The chain links TRBV30 to TRBJ2-7; maybe TRBD2 (6 bases). The CDR3 has 14 amino acids. Trimming stripped 7 bases from V and 6 bases from J, with 22 bases between. CDR1 GTSNPN and CDR2 SVGIG come from the germline V gene (reference sequence). CDR3 in DNA: TGTGCCTACGCGACTGCGGGAAGGCTCGCCGAGCAGTACTTC. Residues: CAYATAGRLAEQYF. The variable domain in full, completed from reference TRBV30 and TRBJ2-7, reads SQTIHQWPATLVQPVGSPLSLECTVEGTSNPNLYWYRQAAGRGLQLLFYSVGIGQISSEVPQNLSASRPQDRQFILSSKKLLLSDSGFYLCAYATAGRLAEQYFGPGTRLTVT.

This chain uses TRBV10-1 with TRBJ2-3; unclear D gene. Germline loops: CDR1 WNHNN, CDR2 SYGVQD (reference sequence). This CDR3 comprises 13 residues. Deletions cut 0 bases from V and 8 bases from J, with 9 bases between. The CDR3 DNA is TGCGCCAGCAGTGAGTCGCTAGGTACTACGCAGTATTTT. It specifies CASSESLGTTQYF.

The chain has TRBV19 and TRBJ1-1; TRBD1 is a possible D gene (6 bases). The CDR3 consists of 13 residues. Between the trimmed V and J ends, which lost 7 bases and 5 bases, there was a span of 14 bases. The germline V gene encodes CDR1 LNHDA and CDR2 SQIVND (reference sequence). The CDR3 nucleotides read TGTGCCAGTACCTACCGGACAGCGACTGAAGCTTTCTTT. This encodes CASTYRTATEAFF. Full variable domain (remainder filled in from reference TRBV19 and TRBJ1-1): DGGITQSPKYLFRKEGQNVTLSCEQNLNHDAMYWYRQDPGQGLRLIYYSQIVNDFQKGDIAEGYSVSREKKESFPLTVTSAQKNPTAFYLCASTYRTATEAFFGQGTRLTVV.

The chain carries TRBV2 and TRBJ2-5, with TRBD2 as a possible D gene (6 bases). The V gene lost 8 bases and the J gene lost 4 bases, with 20 bases spanning the gap. CDR1 and CDR2 (germline): SNHLY, FYNNEI. The CDR3 loop spans 15 amino acids. CDR3 nucleotides: TGTGCCAGCTCCGGGGCGGGGACCTCGGGAGAGACCCAGTACTTC. Translating it yields CASSGAGTSGETQYF.

This clone was seen a few times. The chain uses TRBV7-9 and TRBJ2-2; weak D call: TRBD2 (5 bases). V lost 0 bases, J lost 9 bases, and 14 bases lay in between. CDR1 is SEHNR and CDR2 is FQNEAQ in the germline V gene (reference sequence). This CDR3 spans 15 amino acids. Here the CDR3 reads CASSLATARGRELFF. The CDR3 nucleotides are TGTGCCAGCAGCTTAGCCACAGCTAGAGGGCGGGAGCTGTTTTTT.

V is TRBV19 and J is TRBJ1-3, with D possibly TRBD1 on 5 matching bases. The V gene lost 6 bases and the J gene lost 0 bases, with 12 bases spanning the gap. The CDR3 totals 15 residues. Germline values: CDR1 LNHDA, CDR2 SQIVND (reference sequence). The CDR3: CASSSDTLSGNTIYF. The CDR3 nucleotides are TGTGCCAGTAGCTCGGACACCCTCTCTGGAAACACCATATATTTT.

The chain employs TRBV7-9 and TRBJ1-4, with 8 bases lining up with TRBD1. Germline assignment: CDR1 SEHNR and CDR2 FQNEAQ (reference sequence). The CDR3 has 14 residues. Trimming cost V 4 bases and J 7 bases; bases outside gene matches: 5. The CDR3 coding sequence is TGTGCCAGCAGCTCCGGACAGGGAGGTGAAAAACTGTTTTTT. Translating gives CASSSGQGGEKLFF. Full variable domain (outside the CDR3, taken from reference TRBV7-9 and TRBJ1-4): DTGVSQNPRHKITKRGQNVTFRCDPISEHNRLYWYRQTLGQGPEFLTYFQNEAQLEKSRLLSDRFSAERPKGSFSTLEIQRTEQGDSAMYLCASSSGQGGEKLFFGSGTQLSVL.

This clone was detected once. V usage is TRBV19 and J usage is TRBJ1-6, with a weak D call TRBD1 (5 bases). The CDR3 spans 15 residues. Per the germline V gene, CDR1 is LNHDA and CDR2 is SQIVND (reference sequence). The V and J ends lost 8 bases and 8 bases respectively, with 19 bases between them. CDR3: CASANRRGEDSPLHF. Here the CDR3 DNA reads TGTGCCAGTGCTAATCGGAGGGGAGAAGATTCACCCCTCCACTTT.